Detailed here is one T cell receptor (beta chain). The antigen is undetermined. This record belongs to a study of graft-versus-host responses after intestinal transplantation. As for the study in general: Recipients obtained multivisceral, liver-intestinal, or isolated intestinal transplants. Among the recipients, all got anti-thymocyte globulin induction and then tacrolimus and steroids for 3 to 4 years. Study outcomes and limitations: Early post-transplant HvG declines were associated with peak circulating GvH clone levels. Recipient marrow harbored GvH clones, some of which surfaced first in ileum or blood.

Measured with immunoSEQ multiplex PCR; TCRdb has only the in-frame clones, and not every one. The table lists fewer than 50,000 clones, 75% to 95% of them singletons, with around 4.3% in the top ten. The sample in question was PBMCs, obtained 524 days after transplant. The sequence came from a human patient who received an intestinal transplant, so some T cells may come from the graft donor.

The CDR3 nucleotides read TGTGCCAGCAGCGCAGGGGACGGGTCCATTAATTCACCCCTCCACTTT. Its protein is CASSAGDGSINSPLHF. The rearrangement links TRBV9 to TRBJ1-6, with D perhaps matching TRBD1 (6 bases). V lost 3 bases to trimming and J lost 6 bases, with 16 bases between them. There are 16 residues in the CDR3. From germline, CDR1 is SGDLS and CDR2 YYNGEE.